This T cell receptor (beta chain) emerged from a study of blood T cells in healthy people across ages. Study observations and caveats: There was no known CMV status for donors, so expanded clonotype changes were possibly confounded.

This CDR3 is built from 14 residues. CDR1 is KGHSH and CDR2 is LQKENI in the germline V gene. Trimming took off 4 bases at V and 1 base at J, with 7 bases between the two ends. This clonotype was picked up a small number of times. Its antigen remains unknown. Then a second PCR, running roughly 7 to 11 cycles, was carried out with a sample-barcoded 5' primer and a J-beta primer mix. A 12-random-nucleotide template-switch adaptor tagged each cDNA molecule. MiXCR, run by TCRdb on the 5' RACE reads, gives a single entry per CDR3 protein. Here the sample spans around 990,000 distinct CDR3 sequences, about two fifths being singletons.

This clonotype was sampled from a young man in good health. The material sequenced was blood. This chain connects TRBV18 to TRBJ2-2, with D hard to call. The CDR3 sequence is CASSLSQNTGELFF. The DNA of the CDR3 is TGTGCCAGCTCACTTTCCCAGAACACCGGGGAGCTGTTTTTT.